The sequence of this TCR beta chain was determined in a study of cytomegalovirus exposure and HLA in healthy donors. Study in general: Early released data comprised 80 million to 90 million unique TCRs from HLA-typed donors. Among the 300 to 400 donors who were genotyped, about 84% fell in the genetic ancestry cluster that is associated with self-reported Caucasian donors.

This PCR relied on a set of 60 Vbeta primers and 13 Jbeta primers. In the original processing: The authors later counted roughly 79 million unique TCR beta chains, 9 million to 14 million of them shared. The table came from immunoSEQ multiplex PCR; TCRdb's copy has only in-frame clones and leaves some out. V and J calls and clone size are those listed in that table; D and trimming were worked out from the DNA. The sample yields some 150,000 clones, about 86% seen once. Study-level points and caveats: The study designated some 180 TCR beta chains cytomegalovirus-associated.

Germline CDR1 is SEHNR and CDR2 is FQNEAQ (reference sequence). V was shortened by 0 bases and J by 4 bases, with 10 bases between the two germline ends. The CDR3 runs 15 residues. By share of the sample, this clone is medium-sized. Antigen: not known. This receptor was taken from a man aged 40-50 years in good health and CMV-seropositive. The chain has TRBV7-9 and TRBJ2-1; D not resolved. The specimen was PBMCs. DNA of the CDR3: TGTGCCAGCAGCTTAGCGCTAGGTGATTACAATGAGCAGTTCTTC. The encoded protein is CASSLALGDYNEQFF.